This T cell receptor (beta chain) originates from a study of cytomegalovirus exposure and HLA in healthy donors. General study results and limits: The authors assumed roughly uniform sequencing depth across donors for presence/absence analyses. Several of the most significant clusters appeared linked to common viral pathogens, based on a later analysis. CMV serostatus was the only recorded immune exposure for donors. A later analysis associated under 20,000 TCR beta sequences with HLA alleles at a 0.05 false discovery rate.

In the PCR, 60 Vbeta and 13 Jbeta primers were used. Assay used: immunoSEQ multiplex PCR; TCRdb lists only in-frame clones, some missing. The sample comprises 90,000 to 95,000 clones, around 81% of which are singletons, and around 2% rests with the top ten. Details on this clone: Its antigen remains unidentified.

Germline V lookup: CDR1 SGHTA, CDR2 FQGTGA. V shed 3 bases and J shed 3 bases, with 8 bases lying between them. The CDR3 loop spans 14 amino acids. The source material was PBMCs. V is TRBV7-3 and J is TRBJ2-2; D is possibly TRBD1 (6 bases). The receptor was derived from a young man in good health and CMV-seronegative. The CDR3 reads CASSFNRDTGELFF. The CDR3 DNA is TGTGCCAGCAGCTTCAACAGGGACACCGGGGAGCTGTTTTTT. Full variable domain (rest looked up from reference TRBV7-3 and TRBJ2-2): GAGVSQTPSNKVTEKGKYVELRCDPISGHTALYWYRQSLGQGPEFLIYFQGTGAADDSGLPNDRFFAVRPEGSVSTLKIQRTERGDSAVYLCASSFNRDTGELFFGEGSRLTVL.